The 31 T cell receptor beta chains below come from one sample, sequenced in a study of T cell repertoires in cytomegalovirus infection. TCRdb reprocessed the reads via MiXCR and lists one record per CDR3 protein. The data show about half a million distinct CDR3 sequences, with roughly 34% seen just once and 15% to 20% held by the top ten. The antigens these receptors bind are not known. This specimen was cultured PBMCs, taken from culture after CMV antigen stimulation. The receptor source for this set is a human donor in good health (CMV status not recorded). Some clones in this sample may be carry-over from other donors' samples.

To note about this clonotype: A much larger clone is a single base away; this may be a read error. The rearrangement joins TRBV7-6 to TRBJ2-1, with 11 bases that match TRBD2. This CDR3 region has 18 residues. Germline V gives CDR1 SGHVS, CDR2 FNYEAQ. After removal of 0 bases from V and 7 bases from J, the junction contained 11 bases not matched to a gene. The CDR3 nucleotides read TGTGCCAGCAGCTTAGCACCGGAACTAGCGGGAGTAAAGAATGAGCAGTTCTTC. Amino acids: CASSLAPELAGVKNEQFF.

A single count supports this clonotype. The rearrangement joins TRBV4-1 to TRBJ2-6; 7 bases map to TRBD1. This CDR3 is 16 amino acids long. V dropped 1 base and J dropped 3; count of bases not matched to a gene: 3. In germline, CDR1 is MGHRA, CDR2 YSYEKL. The CDR3 spells CASSQAGTDGANVLTF. CDR3 nucleotides: TGCGCCAGCAGCCAAGCAGGGACAGATGGGGCCAACGTCCTGACTTTC.

The rearrangement links TRBV5-4 to TRBJ2-1; no definite D call. The germline V gene encodes CDR1 SGHNT and CDR2 YYREEE (reference sequence). V was pared by 0 bases and J by 2 bases, with 9 bases between. The CDR3 totals 15 residues. CDR3 residues: CASSLDLGTYNEQFF. The CDR3 DNA is TGTGCCAGCAGCTTGGATCTGGGAACCTACAATGAGCAGTTCTTC. Full variable domain (outside the CDR3, taken from reference TRBV5-4 and TRBJ2-1): ETGVTQSPTHLIKTRGQQVTLRCSSQSGHNTVSWYQQALGQGPQFIFQYYREEENGRGNFPPRFSGLQFPNYSSELNVNALELDDSALYLCASSLDLGTYNEQFFGPGTRLTVL.

The rearrangement uses TRBV28 and TRBJ2-7; D assignment may be TRBD1 or TRBD2 (5 bases each). The CDR3 has 13 residues. Trimming removed 6 bases at V and 4 bases at J, with 13 bases between. The germline CDR1 and CDR2 sequences are MDHEN and SYDVKM. The CDR3 DNA reads as TGTGCCAGCAGGTCGGGACGGCTATACGAGCAGTACTTC. Translated, it gives CASRSGRLYEQYF.

This clonotype was observed a few times. V gene TRBV7-2 combines with J gene TRBJ1-2; 8 bases agree with TRBD1. This CDR3 is built from 16 residues. The V segment lost 1 base and the J segment 5 bases; nucleotides outside the gene matches: 9. Germline V gene lookup returns CDR1 SGHTA and CDR2 FQGNSA. As DNA, the CDR3 is TGTGCCAGCAGCTTAGGGCCCGGGACAGGAGCTTATGGCTACACCTTC. Encoded protein: CASSLGPGTGAYGYTF.

Only one count was recorded for this clonotype. This chain joins TRBV20-1 and TRBJ2-1; 10 bases are a match to TRBD2. CDR3 length: 15 residues. Germline CDR1 reads DFQATT; CDR2 reads SNEGSKA (reference sequence). The V gene end was trimmed by 1 base and the J gene end by 6 bases; junction bases not matched to a gene: 6. CDR3 residues: CSARVGSGRANEQFF. As DNA, the CDR3 is TGCAGTGCTAGAGTAGGAAGCGGGAGGGCCAATGAGCAGTTCTTC.

This clonotype has only a few counts. The chain uses TRBV20-1 and TRBJ2-5; the match to TRBD2 covers 16 bases. The ends lost 6 bases at V and 5 bases at J; junction bases unmatched: 9. Germline CDR1 reads DFQATT; CDR2 reads SNEGSKA (reference sequence). The CDR3 extends over 16 amino acids. The CDR3 reads CSATGLAGGLRETQYF. CDR3 in DNA: TGCAGTGCGACGGGACTAGCGGGAGGGCTCCGGGAGACCCAGTACTTC.

This clonotype was counted only a few times. The V call is TRBV5-4, the J call TRBJ2-1; the match to TRBD1 covers 7 bases. Germline assignment: CDR1 SGHNT and CDR2 YYREEE (reference sequence). The CDR3 is 15 amino acids. V gave up 4 bases and J gave up 1 base; unmatched junction bases: 5. CDR3 protein: CASSRDSLSYNEQFF. The CDR3 region has the DNA TGTGCCAGCAGCCGGGACAGCCTTTCCTACAATGAGCAGTTCTTC.

V is TRBV14 and J is TRBJ2-5; weak D call: TRBD2 (6 bases). With 0 bases removed from V and 10 bases from J, the gap between germline ends came to 12 bases. CDR1 SGHDN and CDR2 FVKESK come from the germline V gene. This CDR3 is 13 amino acids long. In DNA form, the CDR3 reads TGTGCCAGCAGCCAAGAGATCGGTAGCGGCCAGTACTTC. Translated: CASSQEIGSGQYF.

CDR3 amino acids: CASSGGGAGFLGGYTF. As DNA, the CDR3 is TGTGCCAGCAGTGGGGGCGGGGCAGGCTTCTTAGGTGGCTACACCTTC. The rearrangement joins TRBV27 to TRBJ1-2; TRBD1 might be the D (6 bases). Germline values: CDR1 MNHEY, CDR2 SMNVEV (reference sequence). V was cut by 5 bases and J by 7 bases, with 23 bases left in between. This CDR3 spans 16 amino acids.

V is TRBV20-1 and J is TRBJ2-5; 7 bases fit TRBD2. From germline, CDR1 is DFQATT and CDR2 SNEGSKA (reference sequence). V lost 1 base, J lost 1 base, and 3 bases stayed unmatched. There are 14 residues in the CDR3. The CDR3 region is CSARGGSGQETQYF. DNA of the CDR3: TGCAGTGCTAGAGGCGGGAGCGGCCAAGAGACCCAGTACTTC.

The V call is TRBV6-1, the J call TRBJ2-1; D is undetermined. The V gene's germline CDR1 is MNHNS and CDR2 SASEGT. There are 15 residues in the CDR3. The V end lost 5 bases, the J end lost 6 bases, and 17 bases lay between the germline ends. The CDR3 here is CASSYRPAQGNEQFF. For the CDR3, the DNA is TGTGCCAGCAGTTATCGTCCGGCACAAGGCAATGAGCAGTTCTTC.

V is TRBV19 and J is TRBJ2-7, with D perhaps TRBD2 (6 bases). Germline CDR1 reads LNHDA; CDR2 reads SQIVND (reference sequence). The V end was cut by 5 bases, the J end by 5 bases, with 16 bases between. The CDR3 totals 14 residues. The CDR3 reads CASSAGGVQNEQYF. The CDR3 nucleotides are TGTGCCAGTAGTGCGGGCGGGGTCCAGAACGAGCAGTACTTC.

The V gene is TRBV10-3, the J gene TRBJ1-2; D uncertain. The CDR3 is 12 residues long. Germline CDR1 and CDR2: ENHRY and SYGVKD. Between the trimmed V and J ends, which lost 0 bases and 7 bases, there was a span of 6 bases. The CDR3, as DNA: TGTGCCATCAGTGAGTCGACTGTTGGCTACACCTTC. Its protein product is CAISESTVGYTF.

Only a few counts were recorded for this clonotype. The chain links TRBV14 to TRBJ1-2; D is uncertain. Trimming removed 4 bases from V and 4 bases from J, with 10 bases in between. This CDR3 spans 13 amino acids. CDR1 and CDR2 from the germline V gene are SGHDN and FVKESK. The DNA of the CDR3 is TGTGCCAGCAGCCCCCAGCGAGGCTATGGCTACACCTTC. Residues: CASSPQRGYGYTF.

A few counts support this clonotype. The V and J genes are TRBV7-6 and TRBJ2-7; D not certain. V lost 6 bases to trimming and J lost 7 bases, with 16 bases between them. The germline V gene has CDR1 SGHVS and CDR2 FNYEAQ. The CDR3 length is 13 residues. CDR3 sequence: CASSPDPSREQYF. CDR3 sequence (DNA): TGTGCCAGCAGTCCAGATCCGTCGAGGGAGCAGTACTTC.

This clonotype was seen repeatedly, ten times or more. The chain has TRBV7-2 and TRBJ1-3, with 7 nucleotides matching TRBD1. The length of the CDR3 is 14 residues. V lost 3 bases, J lost 4 bases, and 3 bases stayed unmatched. Per germline, CDR1 SGHTA and CDR2 FQGNSA. The CDR3 DNA sequence: TGTGCCAGCAGCTTCACAGGGGACGGAAACACCATATATTTT. Its translation: CASSFTGDGNTIYF.

This chain uses TRBV4-2 with TRBJ2-2, with TRBD2 matching 7 bases. V lost 2 bases, J lost 5 bases, and 11 bases stayed unmatched. CDR1 is LGHNA and CDR2 is YNFKEQ in the germline V gene. This CDR3 comprises 17 residues. The CDR3 DNA reads as TGTGCCAGCAGCCAATATGCGGTGCGGGAGCCTACCGGGGAGCTGTTTTTT. Translating gives CASSQYAVREPTGELFF.

This chain links TRBV5-4 with TRBJ2-5; 10 nucleotides match TRBD2. There are 14 residues in the CDR3. The trim removed 4 bases at V and 4 bases at J, leaving 4 bases unmatched. Germline CDR1 is SGHNT and CDR2 is YYREEE (reference sequence). The CDR3 DNA sequence: TGTGCCAGCAGCGAAGCGGGAGGGCCAGAGACCCAGTACTTC. This encodes CASSEAGGPETQYF. Full variable domain (outside the CDR3, taken from reference TRBV5-4 and TRBJ2-5): ETGVTQSPTHLIKTRGQQVTLRCSSQSGHNTVSWYQQALGQGPQFIFQYYREEENGRGNFPPRFSGLQFPNYSSELNVNALELDDSALYLCASSEAGGPETQYFGPGTRLLVL.

The gene calls are TRBV10-3 and TRBJ2-1; perhaps TRBD2 as D (6 bases). Germline V lookup: CDR1 ENHRY, CDR2 SYGVKD. Trimming removed 6 bases at V and 4 bases at J, with 19 bases between. This CDR3 comprises 16 residues. This CDR3 is CAISVWGPGGYNEQFF. The CDR3 bases are TGTGCCATCAGCGTTTGGGGTCCTGGGGGGTACAATGAGCAGTTCTTC.

The chain carries TRBV12-5 and TRBJ1-1; a possible D gene is TRBD1 (5 bases). V was clipped by 4 bases and J by 7 bases, with 7 bases between them. The CDR3 runs to 11 residues. Germline assignment: CDR1 LGHNT and CDR2 FRNRAP. The CDR3 sequence: CASGWQGEAFF. In DNA, the CDR3 is TGTGCTAGTGGTTGGCAGGGTGAAGCTTTCTTT.

This clonotype was observed many times. J is TRBJ2-1 and V is TRBV6-2 or TRBV6-3; a weak D match, TRBD2 (5 bases). The CDR3 sequence is 15 residues long. The V and J ends lost 1 base and 4 bases respectively, with 11 bases between them. CDR1 MNHEY and CDR2 SVGEGT come from the germline V gene. In nucleotides, the CDR3 is TGTGCCAGCAGTTACTACTCCGGACTGTACAATGAGCAGTTCTTC. Its translation: CASSYYSGLYNEQFF.

The chain couples TRBV15 to TRBJ1-3; D call uncertain. Germline CDR1 reads LNHNV; CDR2 reads YYDKDF (reference sequence). Trimming cost V 1 base and J 3 bases, with 19 bases left between them. The CDR3 has 18 residues. The CDR3 protein is CATSRVRLQSKFGNTIYF. CDR3 in DNA: TGTGCCACCAGCAGAGTTCGACTTCAGTCCAAGTTTGGAAACACCATATATTTT.

The chain uses TRBV29-1 and TRBJ2-3, with D perhaps TRBD1 (5 bases). Germline V gene lookup returns CDR1 SQVTM and CDR2 ANQGSEA. The length of the CDR3 is 11 residues. The CDR3 loop is CGADAPDTQYF. DNA of the CDR3: TGCGGGGCCGATGCACCAGATACGCAGTATTTT.

The chain carries TRBV11-2 and TRBJ2-1; the D gene is possibly TRBD2 (7 bases). Germline V gives CDR1 SGHAT, CDR2 FQNNGV. CDR3 length: 13 amino acids. V lost 4 bases to trimming and J lost 10 bases, with 14 bases between them. CDR3 bases: TGTGCCAGCAGCTCACGGGGGGCCCCGGAGCAGTTCTTC. Its protein product is CASSSRGAPEQFF.

The sample holds a few counts of this clonotype. The chain's CDR3 is CASTNPAGGPDEQFF. CDR3 sequence (DNA): TGTGCCAGCACTAACCCAGCGGGAGGGCCGGATGAGCAGTTCTTC. The rearrangement uses TRBV6-2 or TRBV6-3 and TRBJ2-1; 10 positions agree with TRBD2. Germline CDR1 reads MNHEY; CDR2 reads SVGEGT. CDR3 length: 15 amino acids. The J segment lost 8 bases and the V segment lost 7 bases, leaving 11 bases of the junction unmatched.

In its sample, this clonotype was seen a few times. The chain joins TRBV6-5 to TRBJ1-3; D is unclear. V was clipped by 0 bases and J by 4 bases, with 16 bases between them. From germline, CDR1 is MNHEY and CDR2 SVGAGI. The CDR3 is 17 amino acids. CDR3 sequence (DNA): TGTGCCAGCAGTTACTCAAGGGTCGGCTCCAAAGGAAACACCATATATTTT. Its protein is CASSYSRVGSKGNTIYF.

The chain has TRBV29-1 and TRBJ2-7, with D possibly matching TRBD1 (6 bases). CDR1 and CDR2 (germline): SQVTM, ANQGSEA. Deletions cut 7 bases from V and 5 bases from J, with 18 bases between. CDR3 length equals 13 residues. The CDR3 region is CSAKPTGTHEQYF. As DNA, the CDR3 is TGCAGCGCAAAACCTACAGGGACCCACGAGCAGTACTTC.

V usage is TRBV28 and J usage is TRBJ1-5; no firm D call. The CDR3 is 16 residues long. The V gene lost 6 bases and the J gene lost 1 base, with 16 bases spanning the gap. In germline, CDR1 is MDHEN, CDR2 SYDVKM. CDR3 sequence (DNA): TGTGCCAGCAGCCGCACAAGGGTAACCAGCAATCAGCCCCAGCATTTT. Its protein product is CASSRTRVTSNQPQHF.

This chain connects TRBV11-2 to TRBJ2-7; 7 positions agree with TRBD2. CDR1 is SGHAT, CDR2 FQNNGV, per germline. J lost 3 bases, V lost 4 bases, and 6 bases had no gene match. The CDR3 contains 14 residues. The CDR3 DNA reads TGTGCCAGCAGCTCCCGGGACTACATCTACGAGCAGTACGTC. Its translation is CASSSRDYIYEQYV.

Concerning this clonotype: A much bigger clone sits one base away, suggesting this may be a read error. The V gene is TRBV7-2, the J gene TRBJ1-4; no definite D call. Germline V gene lookup returns CDR1 SGHTA and CDR2 FQGNSA. This CDR3 has 12 residues. The CDR3 DNA reads as TGTGCCAGCAGCCGTTATGATAGGAAACTGCTTTTT. Translating gives CASSRYDRKLLF.